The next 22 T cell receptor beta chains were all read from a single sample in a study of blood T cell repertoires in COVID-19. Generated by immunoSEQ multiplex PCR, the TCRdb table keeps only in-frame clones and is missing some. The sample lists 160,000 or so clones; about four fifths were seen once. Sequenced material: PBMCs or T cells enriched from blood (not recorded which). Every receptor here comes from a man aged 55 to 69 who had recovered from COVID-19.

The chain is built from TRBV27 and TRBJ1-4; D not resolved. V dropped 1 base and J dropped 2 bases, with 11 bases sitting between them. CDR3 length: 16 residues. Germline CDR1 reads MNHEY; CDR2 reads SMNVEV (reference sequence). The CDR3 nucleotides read TGTGCCAGCAGTTTATACCCGAGGGCCACTAATGAAAAACTGTTTTTT. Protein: CASSLYPRATNEKLFF.

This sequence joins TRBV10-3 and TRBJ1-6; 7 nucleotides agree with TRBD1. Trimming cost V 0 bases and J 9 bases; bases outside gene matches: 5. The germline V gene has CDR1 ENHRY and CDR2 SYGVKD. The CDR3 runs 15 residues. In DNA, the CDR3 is TGTGCCATCAGTGAGTCTACAGGGGTGGGTTCACCCCTCCACTTT. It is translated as CAISESTGVGSPLHF.

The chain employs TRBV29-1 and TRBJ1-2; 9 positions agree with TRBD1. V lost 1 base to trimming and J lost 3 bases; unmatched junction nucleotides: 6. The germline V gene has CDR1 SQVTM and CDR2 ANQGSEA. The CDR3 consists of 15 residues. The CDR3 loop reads CSVEGLDRGDYGYTF. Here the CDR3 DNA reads TGCAGCGTTGAAGGCCTGGACAGGGGTGACTATGGCTACACCTTC.

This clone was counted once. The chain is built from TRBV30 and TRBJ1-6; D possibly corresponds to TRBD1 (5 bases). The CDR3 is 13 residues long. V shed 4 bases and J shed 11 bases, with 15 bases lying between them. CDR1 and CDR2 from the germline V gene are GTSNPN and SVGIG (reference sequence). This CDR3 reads CAWIKGTGTPLHF. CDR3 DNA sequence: TGTGCCTGGATTAAGGGGACTGGGACACCCCTCCACTTT.

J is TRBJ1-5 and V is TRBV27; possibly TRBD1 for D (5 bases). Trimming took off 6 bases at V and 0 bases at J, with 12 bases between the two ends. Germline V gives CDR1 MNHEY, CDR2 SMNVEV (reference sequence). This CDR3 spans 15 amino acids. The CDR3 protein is CASRTPGDSNQPQHF. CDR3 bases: TGTGCCAGCAGAACCCCGGGGGATAGCAATCAGCCCCAGCATTTT.

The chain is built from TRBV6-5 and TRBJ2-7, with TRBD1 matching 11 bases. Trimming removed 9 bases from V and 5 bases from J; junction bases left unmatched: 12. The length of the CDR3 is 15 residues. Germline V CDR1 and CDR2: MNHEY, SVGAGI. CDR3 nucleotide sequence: TGTGCCAGTTCCCTCGGGACAGGGGGGATCCACGAGCAGTACTTC. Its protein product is CASSLGTGGIHEQYF.

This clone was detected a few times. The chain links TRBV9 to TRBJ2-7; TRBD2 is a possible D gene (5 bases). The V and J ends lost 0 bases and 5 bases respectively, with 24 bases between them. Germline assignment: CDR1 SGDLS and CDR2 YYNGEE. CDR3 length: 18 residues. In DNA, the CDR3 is TGTGCCAGCAGCGTAGGGCTTCGGGGTGGCCGTATAGGAAACGAGCAGTACTTC. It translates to CASSVGLRGGRIGNEQYF.

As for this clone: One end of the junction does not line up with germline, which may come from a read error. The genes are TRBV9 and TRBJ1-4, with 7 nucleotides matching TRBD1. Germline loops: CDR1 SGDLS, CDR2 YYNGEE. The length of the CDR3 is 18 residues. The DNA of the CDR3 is TGTGCCAGCAGCGTATACCCAGAACCGACAGGGTTCGGATTCGAGCAAAGTTTT. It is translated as CASSVYPEPTGFGFEQSF.

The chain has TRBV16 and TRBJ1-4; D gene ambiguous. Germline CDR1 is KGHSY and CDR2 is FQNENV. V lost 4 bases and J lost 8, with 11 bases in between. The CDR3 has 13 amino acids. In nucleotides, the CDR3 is TGTGCCAGCAGCCCAACCAGACTGGAAAAACTGTTTTTT. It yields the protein CASSPTRLEKLFF.

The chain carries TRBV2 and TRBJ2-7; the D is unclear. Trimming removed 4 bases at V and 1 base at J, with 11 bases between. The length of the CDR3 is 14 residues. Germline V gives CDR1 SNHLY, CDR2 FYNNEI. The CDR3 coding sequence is TGTGCCAGCAGTGTGGGCAGGCTGTCCTACGAGCAGTACTTC. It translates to CASSVGRLSYEQYF.

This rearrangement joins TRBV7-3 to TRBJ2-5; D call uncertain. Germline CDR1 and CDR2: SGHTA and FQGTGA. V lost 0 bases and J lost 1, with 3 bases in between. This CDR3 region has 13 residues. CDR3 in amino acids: CASSLTRQETQYF. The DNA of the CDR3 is TGTGCCAGCAGCTTAACGCGCCAAGAGACCCAGTACTTC.

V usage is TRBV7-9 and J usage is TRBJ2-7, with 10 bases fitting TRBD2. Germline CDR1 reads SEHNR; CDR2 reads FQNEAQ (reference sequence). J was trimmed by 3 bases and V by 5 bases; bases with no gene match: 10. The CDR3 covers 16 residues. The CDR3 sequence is CASSPRTSGLLYEQYF. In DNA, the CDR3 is TGTGCCAGCAGCCCTCGGACTAGCGGACTACTCTACGAGCAGTACTTC.

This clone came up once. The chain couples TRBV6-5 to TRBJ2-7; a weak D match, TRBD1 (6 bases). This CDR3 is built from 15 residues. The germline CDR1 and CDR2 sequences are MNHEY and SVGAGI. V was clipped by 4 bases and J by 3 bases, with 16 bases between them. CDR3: CASSFDRPSLYEQYF. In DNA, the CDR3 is TGTGCCAGCAGTTTCGACAGGCCGTCCCTCTACGAGCAGTACTTC.

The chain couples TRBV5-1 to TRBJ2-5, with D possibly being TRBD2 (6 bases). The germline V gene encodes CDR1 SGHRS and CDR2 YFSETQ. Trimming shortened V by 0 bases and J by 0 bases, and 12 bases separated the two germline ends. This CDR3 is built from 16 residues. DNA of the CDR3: TGCGCCAGCAGCTTGGCAAGAGGGGACTACCAAGAGACCCAGTACTTC. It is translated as CASSLARGDYQETQYF.

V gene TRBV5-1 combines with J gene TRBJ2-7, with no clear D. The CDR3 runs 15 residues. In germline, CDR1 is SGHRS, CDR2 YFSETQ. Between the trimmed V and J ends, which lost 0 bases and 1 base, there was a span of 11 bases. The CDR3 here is CASSLAAGPSYEQYF. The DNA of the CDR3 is TGCGCCAGCAGCTTGGCGGCAGGCCCTTCCTACGAGCAGTACTTC. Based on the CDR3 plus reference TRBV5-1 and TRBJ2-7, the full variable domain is KAGVTQTPRYLIKTRGQQVTLSCSPISGHRSVSWYQQTPGQGLQFLFEYFSETQRNKGNFPGRFSGRQFSNSRSEMNVSTLELGDSALYLCASSLAAGPSYEQYFGPGTRLTVT.

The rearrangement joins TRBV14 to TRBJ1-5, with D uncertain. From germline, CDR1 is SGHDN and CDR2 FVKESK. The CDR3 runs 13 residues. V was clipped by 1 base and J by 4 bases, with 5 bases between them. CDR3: CASSQAGNQPQHF. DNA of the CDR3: TGTGCCAGCAGCCAAGCGGGTAATCAGCCCCAGCATTTT.

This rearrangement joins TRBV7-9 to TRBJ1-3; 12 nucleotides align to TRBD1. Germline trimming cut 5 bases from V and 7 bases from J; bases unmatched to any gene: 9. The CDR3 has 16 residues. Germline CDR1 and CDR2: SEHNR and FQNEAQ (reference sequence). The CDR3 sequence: CASSTTGTGGWNTIYF. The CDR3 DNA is TGTGCCAGCAGCACCACCGGGACAGGGGGCTGGAACACCATATATTTT.

This CDR3 is CASSQEIKAGGGPNEQFF. CDR3 sequence (DNA): TGTGCCAGCAGCCAAGAAATAAAGGCGGGCGGAGGACCTAATGAGCAGTTCTTC. This chain joins TRBV4-2 and TRBJ2-1; possibly TRBD2 for D (5 bases). Germline CDR1 and CDR2: LGHNA and YNFKEQ. The CDR3 covers 18 residues. Trimming removed 0 bases at V and 7 bases at J, with 22 bases between.

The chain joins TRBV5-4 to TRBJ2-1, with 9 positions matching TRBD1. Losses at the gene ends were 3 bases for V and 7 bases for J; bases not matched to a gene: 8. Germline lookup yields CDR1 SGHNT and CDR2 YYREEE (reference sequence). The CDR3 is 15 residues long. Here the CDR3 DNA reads TGTGCCAGCAGCTCCGGGACAGGGTGGATTAATGAGCAGTTCTTC. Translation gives CASSSGTGWINEQFF.

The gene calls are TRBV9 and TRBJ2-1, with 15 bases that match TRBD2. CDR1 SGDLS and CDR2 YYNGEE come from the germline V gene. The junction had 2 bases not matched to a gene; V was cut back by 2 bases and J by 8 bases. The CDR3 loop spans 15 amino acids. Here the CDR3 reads CASSVRTSGRDEQFF. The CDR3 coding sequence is TGTGCCAGCAGCGTCAGGACTAGCGGGAGGGATGAGCAGTTCTTC. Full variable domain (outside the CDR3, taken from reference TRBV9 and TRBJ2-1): DSGVTQTPKHLITATGQRVTLRCSPRSGDLSVYWYQQSLDQGLQFLIQYYNGEERAKGNILERFSAQQFPDLHSELNLSSLELGDSALYFCASSVRTSGRDEQFFGPGTRLTVL.

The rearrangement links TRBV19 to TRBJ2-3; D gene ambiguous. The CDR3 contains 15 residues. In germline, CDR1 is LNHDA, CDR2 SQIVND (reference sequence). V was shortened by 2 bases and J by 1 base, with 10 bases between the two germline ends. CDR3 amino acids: CASSISLTGTDTQYF. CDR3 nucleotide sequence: TGTGCCAGTAGTATAAGTCTGACTGGCACAGATACGCAGTATTTT.

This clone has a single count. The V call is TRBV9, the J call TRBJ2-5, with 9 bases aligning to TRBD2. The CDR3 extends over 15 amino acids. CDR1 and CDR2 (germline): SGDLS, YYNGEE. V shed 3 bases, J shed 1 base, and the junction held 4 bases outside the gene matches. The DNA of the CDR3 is TGTGCCAGCAGCGCCCGCGGGGGGGCCCAAGAGACCCAGTACTTC. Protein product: CASSARGGAQETQYF.